Listed below are T cell receptor beta chains from one sample, sequenced in a study of long-term antiretroviral therapy in people with HIV. Here immunoSEQ multiplex PCR was the method, and the copy in TCRdb shows in-frame clones only, minus some. The sample includes about 18,000 clones, about 82% seen only once; the top ten take more than 15%. The source material was unsorted PBMCs, sampled 0.6 years after starting antiretroviral therapy. Receptors were obtained from a woman under 30 with HIV. The CDR3 runs from the conserved cysteine through the conserved F or W. D genes are given only for firm matches. Expanded clones get a size class; other rows say once, few or many, or leave the size out.

NA	TRBV6-4	NA	TRBJ1-1	TGTGCCAGCAGGGCCACTCGGTTGGACACGAACACTGAAGCTTTCTTT	CASRATRLDTNTEAFF
NA	TRBV5-1	TRBD1	TRBJ2-1	TGCGCCAGCAGCGCGTCGGGACAGGGGCACAATGAGCAGTTCTTC	CASSASGQGHNEQFF
NA	TRBV7-9	NA	TRBJ1-1	TGTGCCAGCAGCCCTCGGGACACTATAGGATGGACTGAAGCTTTCTTT	CASSPRDTIGWTEAFF
NA	TRBV7-9	NA	TRBJ2-3	TGTGCCAGCAGGAGTTGGGACACAGATACGCAGTATTTT	CASRSWDTDTQYF
NA	TRBV29-1	TRBD1	TRBJ1-1	TGCAGCGTTCATCCAAGGACAGGGGGGGACACTGAAGCTTTCTTT	CSVHPRTGGDTEAFF
NA	TRBV11-2	NA	TRBJ1-1	TGTGCCAGCAATGTAGGGCTCCCTGGTGAAGCTTTCTTT	CASNVGLPGEAFF
NA	TRBV6-6	NA	TRBJ2-3	TGTGCCAGCAGTTACACAGTTTCTAGCACAGATACGCAGTATTTT	CASSYTVSSTDTQYF
NA	TRBV4-2	NA	TRBJ2-6	TGTGCCAGCAGCCCTATATCGGGGACGGGGGCCAACGTCCTGACTTTC	CASSPISGTGANVLTF
once	TRBV4-2	NA	TRBJ1-4	TGTGCCAGCAGCCCGACACAGGAGGAGGAAAAACTGTTTTTT	CASSPTQEEEKLFF
NA	TRBV7-9	NA	TRBJ2-1	TGTGCCAGCAGCTTCGAGGATGCGTTCAATGAGCAGTTCTTC	CASSFEDAFNEQFF
few	TRBV6-1	NA	TRBJ1-5	TGTGCCAGCAGTACGCAGGGCAATCAGCCCCAGCATTTT	CASSTQGNQPQHF
once	TRBV7-9	NA	TRBJ1-6	TGTGCCAGCAGCCAAGGTCTGGCCAATTCACCCCTCCACTTT	CASSQGLANSPLHF
NA	TRBV5-1	NA	TRBJ1-2	TGCGCCAGCACCCACGACAGTACTCGTGGCTACACCTTC	CASTHDSTRGYTF
NA	TRBV19	NA	TRBJ1-1	TGTGCCAGTAGTAGCCGAGGGTGGACTGAAGCTTTCTTT	CASSSRGWTEAFF
NA	TRBV29-1	NA	TRBJ1-1	TGCAGCTACAAAAAGGCGAACACTGAAGCTTTCTTT	CSYKKANTEAFF
NA	TRBV6-1	NA	TRBJ1-2	TGTGCCAGCATCAATGAGCAATCTAACTATGGCTACACCTTC	CASINEQSNYGYTF
NA	TRBV28	TRBD2	TRBJ2-3	TGTGCCAGCAGTTTGGCGGGAGGGCCCGAAGATACGCAGTATTTT	CASSLAGGPEDTQYF
few	TRBV19	NA	TRBJ1-5	TGTGCCAGTAGTATTCCGGCAGGCCCCCAGCATTTT	CASSIPAGPQHF
NA	TRBV7-3	NA	TRBJ2-1	TGTGCCAGCAGAACCACTAGTCACTCTGAGTGGGAGCAGTTCTTC	CASRTTSHSEWEQFF
NA	TRBV5-1	NA	TRBJ1-6	TGCGCCAGCAGCACAGGCCTCGACCATGATTCACCCCTCCACTTT	CASSTGLDHDSPLHF
few	TRBV4-3	NA	TRBJ2-7	TGCGCCAGCAGCCAAGCCCCAGGGGGAGGATACGAGCAGTACTTC	CASSQAPGGGYEQYF
NA	TRBV2	NA	TRBJ2-6	TGTGCCAGCAGTGAAGGGCAGGGGTACAACGTCCTGACTTTC	CASSEGQGYNVLTF
NA	TRBV2	NA	TRBJ1-1	TGTGCCAGCAGTTCGACAACGGGCACTGAAGCTTTCTTT	CASSSTTGTEAFF
few	TRBV19	NA	TRBJ1-5	TGTGCCAGTAGTTCGGCAGGGACTCGGCCCCAGCATTTT	CASSSAGTRPQHF
NA	TRBV6-5	NA	TRBJ2-5	TGTGCCAGCAGTGCAGAGGGACACTCCTGGGAGACCCAGTACTTC	CASSAEGHSWETQYF
NA	TRBV9	TRBD2	TRBJ2-3	TGTGCCAGCACCGCGGGGGACTCACTCACAGATACGCAGTATTTT	CASTAGDSLTDTQYF
NA	TRBV7-9	NA	TRBJ2-4	TGTGCCAGCAGCTTACTGGCAGGGGTTATAGCGCAGGCCAAAAACATTCAGTACTTC	CASSLLAGVIAQAKNIQYF
medium-sized	TRBV4-3	NA	TRBJ2-7	TGCGCCAGCAGCCAAAGAACGGGTCGCGAGCAGTACTTC	CASSQRTGREQYF
NA	TRBV10-2	NA	TRBJ1-1	TGCGCCAGCAGTGAATTAGGCACTGAAGCTTTCTTT	CASSELGTEAFF
NA	TRBV4-2	TRBD2	TRBJ2-2	TGTGCCAGCAGCCAAGCCACTAGCGGGAGATCCGGGGAGCTGTTTTTT	CASSQATSGRSGELFF
NA	TRBV30	NA	TRBJ1-5	TGTGCCTGGAGTTCAGGGGTCCAGCCCCAGCATTTT	CAWSSGVQPQHF
once	TRBV7-9	NA	TRBJ2-1	TGTGCCAGCAGCGGGCCCCAAGCCAATGAGCAGTTCTTC	CASSGPQANEQFF
NA	TRBV27	NA	TRBJ2-2	TGTGCCAGCAGTTTATCGTGGGACACCGGGGAGCTGTTTTTT	CASSLSWDTGELFF
few	TRBV2	NA	TRBJ1-2	TGTGCCAGTTCAGTATTTCCGGGCGGCTACACCTTC	CASSVFPGGYTF
NA	TRBV19	NA	TRBJ1-5	TGTGCCAGTATCGACCTGTGGGCAGACAATCAGCCCCAGCATTTT	CASIDLWADNQPQHF
large	TRBV9	TRBD1	TRBJ1-6	TGTGCCAGCAGCGCGTCGGGACAGGGTGGTTCACCCCTCCACTTT	CASSASGQGGSPLHF
NA	TRBV29-1	NA	TRBJ1-1	TGCAGCGTCCGGATGGAGAACACTGAAGCTTTCTTT	CSVRMENTEAFF
NA	TRBV6-1	TRBD2	TRBJ2-1	TGTGCCAGCAGTCAGACTAGCGGGGAGTCGAATGAGCAGTTCTTC	CASSQTSGESNEQFF
NA	TRBV25-1	NA	TRBJ1-1	TGTGCCAGCAGACCTCAGGGAGAAGGCACTGAAGCTTTCTTT	CASRPQGEGTEAFF
NA	TRBV19	TRBD1	TRBJ1-2	TGTGCCAGTAGTACCCTACAGGGGGATGGCTACACCTTC	CASSTLQGDGYTF
NA	TRBV6-4	NA	TRBJ1-2	TGTGCCAGCAGTGTTGGTGTTGGCTATGGCTACACCTTC	CASSVGVGYGYTF
NA	TRBV5-1	NA	TRBJ2-7	TGCGCCAGCAGCTTGGAGCTCCCTTCCTACGAGCAGTACTTC	CASSLELPSYEQYF
NA	TRBV6-5	NA	TRBJ2-7	TGTGCCAGCAGTTACTCGATTGGCAATTCCTACGAGCAGTACTTC	CASSYSIGNSYEQYF
NA	TRBV6-6	TRBD2	TRBJ2-2	TGTGCCAGCAGTTACCGCGCGGGGGGGTCCGGGGAGCTGTTTTTT	CASSYRAGGSGELFF
NA	TRBV5-1	TRBD1	TRBJ1-2	TGCGCCAGCAGCTTCGACAGGGGACTGATGGGCTACACCTTC	CASSFDRGLMGYTF
NA	TRBV23-1	NA	TRBJ2-2	TGCGCCAGCAGTCAAAGGACAGCTTACACCGGGGAGCTGTTTTTT	CASSQRTAYTGELFF
NA	TRBV2	NA	TRBJ2-7	TGTGCCAGCAGTAAAAGGGGCGGGACGGTACCCTACGAGCAGTACTTC	CASSKRGGTVPYEQYF
NA	TRBV7-9	TRBD2	TRBJ2-3	TGTGCCAGCAGCTTAAAGCGGGGGGATACGCAGTATTTT	CASSLKRGDTQYF
NA	TRBV7-9	NA	TRBJ2-6	TGTGCCAGCAGCGCCTCGCTGTTAGGGGCCAACGTCCTGACTTTC	CASSASLLGANVLTF
few	TRBV6-6	TRBD1	TRBJ1-5	TGTGCCAGCAGTTACAGGACAGGGGGTAGTCAGCCCCAGCATTTT	CASSYRTGGSQPQHF